The entry below describes one TCR beta chain. No cognate antigen has been identified for it. Base qualities are not at hand, and no much larger clone is one base apart. V was cut back by 1 base and J by 6 bases, leaving a gap of 13 bases between them. There are 14 amino acids in the CDR3, from cysteine to phenylalanine inclusive. CDR3 DNA is the only sequence kept; it has 42 bases, read in frame from the first base. CDR1 SEHNR and CDR2 FQNEAQ were looked up in the germline V gene (reference sequence). The CDR3 regions of human TCRbeta chains were analyzed by immunosequencing. The authors' pipeline ran thus. Repertoire TCRs were matched against a reference library of SARS-CoV-2-specific TCRs generated with the MIRA antigen-specificity platform. Breadth was defined as the fraction of unique TCRs that were SARS-CoV-2-associated. Depth was defined as the fraction of total T cells that were SARS-CoV-2-associated. Using the MIRA data, each spike-specific TCR was mapped to the spike region that the TCR reacts to and placed in a CD4 or CD8 class. Log10-transformed breadth and depth values were compared by one-way ANOVA with Sidak's multiple comparisons tests. Held by TCRdb, this immuneACCESS table contains in-frame sequences only and omits some clones. Under half of the omission traces to an unresolved V gene where checked; the cause of the rest is unknown. V and J calls and clone size come straight from that table; D and trimming were deduced from the DNA. This sample has around 190,000 clones in its table, and 85% to 95% of those were observed once. The ten biggest clones cover approximately 1.5% of the sample.

Taken with the paper, the label for time point translates to: baseline before first vaccination. The vaccinee samples were drawn from two UK trials, COV001 and COV002, one of which was a single-blind randomized controlled phase 2/3 trial testing AZD1222 (ChAdOx1 nCoV-19) in healthy adults. Trial participant PBMC samples were collected at day 0 and day 28 after the second dose for TCRbeta chain sequencing. The data were taken from a study of T cell responses to AZD1222 COVID-19 vaccine (dated by TCRdb to about 2021). Study-wide context: AZD1222 recipients with second doses at about 4 weeks or about 12 weeks were pooled, because spike-specific TCR depth and breadth did not differ between schedules. Trial participants were enrolled by age into subgroups of 18-55, 56-69 and 70-plus years, and around 150, 29 and 61 TCR-sequenced participants, respectively, were included in these subgroups. A total of 233 trial participants underwent TCR sequencing, of whom some 210 received two doses of AZD1222 and 26 received two doses of the MenACWY control vaccine. The study at large found these results: CD4 TCRs associated with the vaccine covered the entire spike protein, and the dominant responses were in regions 160-218 and 743-854. Because no samples from the day 14 peak response were available, repertoires could be characterized only after the peak T cell response. Conclusions about previously exposed vaccinees are limited because only a handful of AZD1222 recipients were SARS-CoV-2 seropositive at baseline. Reportedly, almost half of the unique spike-specific TCRs recognized epitopes lying outside the regions that are mutated in the B.1.351 and B.1.1.7 variants. In the small 56-69-year group, the increase in depth fell short of significance, most likely because of low power. Spike-specific TCR breadth and depth rose significantly after two AZD1222 doses compared with day 0 and with MenACWY recipients. Participants were mostly white British and included more females than males, and it was suggested by the authors that clonal diversity may have been underestimated.

The TCR comes from an adult in good health. This specimen was peripheral blood, taken on day 0 of AZD1222 vaccination. The V gene is TRBV7-9 and the J gene is TRBJ2-7; the D gene is perhaps TRBD1 or TRBD2, each of them matching over 5 bases. DNA sequence: TGTGCCAGCAGCTTAGAGTGGGGGACCCTCGAGCAGTACTTC. It specifies CASSLEWGTLEQYF.